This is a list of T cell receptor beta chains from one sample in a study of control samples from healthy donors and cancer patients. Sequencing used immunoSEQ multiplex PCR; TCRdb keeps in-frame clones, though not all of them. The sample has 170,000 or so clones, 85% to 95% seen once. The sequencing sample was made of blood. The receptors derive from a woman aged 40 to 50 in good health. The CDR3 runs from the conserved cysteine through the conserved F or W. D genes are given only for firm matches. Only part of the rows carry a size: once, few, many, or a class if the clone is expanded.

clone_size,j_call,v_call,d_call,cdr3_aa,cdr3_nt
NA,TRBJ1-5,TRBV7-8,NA,CASSLDPGHYNQPQHF,TGTGCCAGCAGCTTGGACCCGGGACACTACAATCAGCCCCAGCATTTT
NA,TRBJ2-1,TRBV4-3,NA,CASSQDTGSYNEQFF,TGCGCCAGCAGCCAAGACACAGGTTCCTACAATGAGCAGTTCTTC
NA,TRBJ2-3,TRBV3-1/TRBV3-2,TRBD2,CASSNGLADSTDTQYF,TGTGCCAGCAGCAACGGACTAGCGGACAGCACAGATACGCAGTATTTT
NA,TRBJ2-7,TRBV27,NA,CASSFRGRANEQYF,TGTGCCAGCAGTTTCAGAGGCAGGGCCAACGAGCAGTACTTC
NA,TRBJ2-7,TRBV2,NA,CASRLDTSYEQYF,TGTGCCAGCAGACTAGACACGTCCTACGAGCAGTACTTC
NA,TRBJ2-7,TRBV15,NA,CATSRARTGYGAQYF,TGTGCCACCAGCAGGGCCAGAACAGGGTACGGGGCGCAGTACTTC
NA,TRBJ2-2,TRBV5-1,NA,CASSLGQISTGELFF,TGCGCCAGCAGCTTGGGACAGATTAGCACCGGGGAGCTGTTTTTT
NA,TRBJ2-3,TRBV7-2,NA,CASSLGSLPTDTQYF,TGTGCCAGCAGCTTAGGTTCGCTACCTACAGATACGCAGTATTTT
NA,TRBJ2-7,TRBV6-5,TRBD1,CASSYFGTGIHEQYF,TGTGCCAGCAGTTACTTCGGGACAGGGATCCACGAGCAGTACTTC
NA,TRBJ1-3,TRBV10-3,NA,CAIRKTVAISGNTIYF,TGTGCCATCAGGAAGACAGTGGCAATCTCTGGAAACACCATATATTTT
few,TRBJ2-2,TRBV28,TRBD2,CASSLFDLAGGPGELFF,TGTGCCAGCAGTTTATTCGATCTAGCGGGAGGGCCGGGGGAGCTGTTTTTT
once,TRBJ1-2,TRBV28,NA,CASSFPSQTYGYTF,TGTGCCAGCAGTTTTCCCAGCCAGACCTATGGCTACACCTTC
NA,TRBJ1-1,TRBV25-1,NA,CASTPGEGLMNTEAFF,TGTGCCAGCACCCCAGGGGAAGGGCTCATGAACACTGAAGCTTTCTTT
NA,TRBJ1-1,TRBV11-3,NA,CASSYHKNTEAFF,TGTGCCAGCAGCTACCACAAGAACACTGAAGCTTTCTTT
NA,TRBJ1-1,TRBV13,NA,CASSRVSREAFF,TGTGCCAGCAGCCGAGTATCCCGGGAAGCTTTCTTT
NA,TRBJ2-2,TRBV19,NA,CASSIGANTGELFF,TGTGCCAGTAGTATAGGGGCGAACACCGGGGAGCTGTTTTTT
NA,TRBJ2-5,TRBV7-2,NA,CASSLTLGLPEETQYF,TGTGCCAGCAGCTTAACTTTAGGACTACCCGAAGAGACCCAGTACTTC
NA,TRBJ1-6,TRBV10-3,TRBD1,CAISDRVDSPLHF,TGTGCCATCTCGGACAGGGTGGATTCACCCCTCCACTTT
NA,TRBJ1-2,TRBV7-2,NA,CASSLNPPVGYTF,TGTGCCAGCAGCTTAAATCCGCCCGTGGGCTACACCTTC
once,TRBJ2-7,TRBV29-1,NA,CSVEDQRGNEQYF,TGCAGCGTTGAAGATCAGAGAGGGAACGAGCAGTACTTC
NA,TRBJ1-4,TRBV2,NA,CASRIGVTNEKLFF,TGTGCCAGCAGGATAGGGGTAACTAATGAAAAACTGTTTTTT
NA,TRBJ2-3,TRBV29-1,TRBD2,CSVDPREAGAVDTQYF,TGCAGCGTGGACCCACGGGAAGCGGGAGCGGTAGATACGCAGTATTTT
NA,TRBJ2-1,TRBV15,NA,CATSRSLMGSDEQFF,TGTGCCACCAGCAGAAGCCTTATGGGGAGCGATGAGCAGTTCTTC
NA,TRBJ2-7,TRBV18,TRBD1,CASSPDRAEQYF,TGTGCCAGCTCCCCGGACAGGGCCGAGCAGTACTTC
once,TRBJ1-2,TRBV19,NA,CASTWEGERLYGYTF,TGTGCCAGTACGTGGGAGGGGGAACGTCTGTATGGCTACACCTTC
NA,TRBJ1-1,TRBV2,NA,CASSGWEEGPAFF,TGTGCCAGCAGTGGTTGGGAAGAGGGGCCAGCTTTCTTT
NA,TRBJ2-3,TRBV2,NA,CASRGGLGLYSDTQYF,TGTGCCAGCAGGGGTGGTTTGGGACTCTATTCCGATACGCAGTATTTT
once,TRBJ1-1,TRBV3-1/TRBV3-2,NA,CASSQLNTEAFF,TGTGCCAGCAGCCAATTGAACACTGAAGCTTTCTTT
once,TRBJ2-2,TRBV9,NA,CASSVEGLGNTGELFF,TGTGCCAGCAGCGTAGAGGGTTTAGGGAACACCGGGGAGCTGTTTTTT
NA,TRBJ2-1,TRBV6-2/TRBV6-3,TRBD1,CASSYSGRQGANEQFF,TGTGCCAGCAGTTATTCAGGAAGACAGGGGGCCAATGAGCAGTTCTTC
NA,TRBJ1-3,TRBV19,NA,CASKNGGSGNTIYF,TGTGCCAGTAAAAACGGGGGCTCTGGAAACACCATATATTTT
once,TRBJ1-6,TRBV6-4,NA,CASSGDRNSPLHF,TGTGCCAGCAGCGGTGACAGGAATTCACCCCTCCACTTT
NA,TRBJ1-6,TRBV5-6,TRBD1,CASSVRQGESPLHF,TGTGCCAGCAGCGTCAGACAGGGAGAGTCACCCCTCCACTTT
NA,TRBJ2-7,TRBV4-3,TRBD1,CASSLQTGGIDEQYF,TGCGCCAGCAGCCTCCAGACAGGGGGCATTGACGAGCAGTACTTC
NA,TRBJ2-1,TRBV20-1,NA,CSVLSGNEQFF,TGCAGTGTCCTTAGCGGCAATGAGCAGTTCTTC
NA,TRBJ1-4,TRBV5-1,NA,CASSLSQGNEKLFF,TGCGCCAGCAGCTTGTCTCAGGGCAATGAAAAACTGTTTTTT
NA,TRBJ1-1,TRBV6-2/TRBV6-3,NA,CASSPPGTEAFF,TGTGCCAGCAGTCCCCCCGGGACTGAAGCTTTCTTT
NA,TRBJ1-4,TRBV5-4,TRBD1,CASSLLAGGAEKLFF,TGTGCCAGCAGCTTGCTGGCAGGGGGTGCTGAAAAACTGTTTTTT
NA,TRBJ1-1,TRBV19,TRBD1,CASSTARDRGLTEAFF,TGTGCCAGTAGTACTGCCCGGGACAGGGGACTCACTGAAGCTTTCTTT
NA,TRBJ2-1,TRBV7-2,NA,CASSPPGSNNEQFF,TGTGCCAGCAGCCCCCCGGGGTCCAACAATGAGCAGTTCTTC
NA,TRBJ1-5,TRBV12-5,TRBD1,CASGGPGTARGNQPQHF,TGTGCTAGTGGTGGGCCCGGGACAGCAAGGGGCAATCAGCCCCAGCATTTT
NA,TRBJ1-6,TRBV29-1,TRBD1,CSVATGSVNSPLHF,TGCAGCGTTGCGACAGGGAGTGTTAATTCACCCCTCCACTTT
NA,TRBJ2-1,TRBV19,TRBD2,CASKTIAGGPYNEQFF,TGTGCCAGTAAGACGATAGCGGGGGGACCCTACAATGAGCAGTTCTTC
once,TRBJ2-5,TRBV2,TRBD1,CATSTDRGRETQYF,TGTGCCACCTCTACAGACAGGGGGCGAGAGACCCAGTACTTC
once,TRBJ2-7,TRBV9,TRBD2,CASSVEWREALHTYEQYF,TGTGCCAGCAGCGTAGAGTGGCGGGAGGCCCTTCACACCTACGAGCAGTACTTC
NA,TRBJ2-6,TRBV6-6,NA,CASSPGLSGIRANVLTF,TGTGCCAGCAGTCCAGGGTTGAGCGGTATCCGGGCCAACGTCCTGACTTTC
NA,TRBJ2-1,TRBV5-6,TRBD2,CASSSLAGEQFF,TGTGCCAGCAGCTCCCTAGCGGGAGAGCAGTTCTTC
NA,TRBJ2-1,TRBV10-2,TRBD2,CASRLAGGPGNEQFF,TGCGCCAGCAGATTAGCGGGAGGGCCGGGAAATGAGCAGTTCTTC
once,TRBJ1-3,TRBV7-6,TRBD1,CASSFFPGTDSGNTIYF,TGTGCCAGCAGCTTTTTCCCCGGGACAGACTCTGGAAACACCATATATTTT
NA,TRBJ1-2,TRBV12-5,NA,CASGLDGGRGYGYTF,TGTGCTAGTGGTTTGGACGGGGGACGCGGCTATGGCTACACCTTC
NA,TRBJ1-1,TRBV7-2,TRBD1,CASSLATGAGEAFF,TGTGCCAGCAGCTTAGCAACAGGGGCGGGTGAAGCTTTCTTT
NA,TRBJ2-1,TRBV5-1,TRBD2,CASKTALAGGPLGNNEQFF,TGCGCCAGCAAAACGGCCCTAGCGGGAGGGCCACTTGGGAACAATGAGCAGTTCTTC
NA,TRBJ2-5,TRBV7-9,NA,CASSRIVETQYF,TGTGCCAGCAGCCGGATAGTGGAGACCCAGTACTTC
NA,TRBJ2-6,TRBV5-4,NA,CASSFGRGGANVLTF,TGTGCCAGCAGCTTCGGTCGGGGTGGGGCCAACGTCCTGACTTTC